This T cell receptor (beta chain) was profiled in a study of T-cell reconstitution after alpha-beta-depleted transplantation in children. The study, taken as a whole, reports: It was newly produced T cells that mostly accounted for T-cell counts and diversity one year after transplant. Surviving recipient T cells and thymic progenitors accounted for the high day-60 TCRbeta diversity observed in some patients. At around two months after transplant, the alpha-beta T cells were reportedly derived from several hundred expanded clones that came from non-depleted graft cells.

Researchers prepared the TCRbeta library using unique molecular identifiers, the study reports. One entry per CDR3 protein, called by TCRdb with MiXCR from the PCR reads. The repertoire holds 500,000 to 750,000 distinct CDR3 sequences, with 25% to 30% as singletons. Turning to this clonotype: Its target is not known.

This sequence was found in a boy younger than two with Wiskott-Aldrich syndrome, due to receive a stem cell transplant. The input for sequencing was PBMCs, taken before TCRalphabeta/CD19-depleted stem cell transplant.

The CDR3 coding sequence is TGCGCCAGCAGCCAAGAAGACAGATTCACAGATACGCAGTATTTT. Encoded protein: CASSQEDRFTDTQYF. The chain carries TRBV4-1 and TRBJ2-3, with a possible D match to TRBD1 (5 bases). The CDR3 runs to 15 residues. Germline lookup yields CDR1 MGHRA and CDR2 YSYEKL. V lost 0 bases to trimming and J lost 2 bases, with 9 bases between them.